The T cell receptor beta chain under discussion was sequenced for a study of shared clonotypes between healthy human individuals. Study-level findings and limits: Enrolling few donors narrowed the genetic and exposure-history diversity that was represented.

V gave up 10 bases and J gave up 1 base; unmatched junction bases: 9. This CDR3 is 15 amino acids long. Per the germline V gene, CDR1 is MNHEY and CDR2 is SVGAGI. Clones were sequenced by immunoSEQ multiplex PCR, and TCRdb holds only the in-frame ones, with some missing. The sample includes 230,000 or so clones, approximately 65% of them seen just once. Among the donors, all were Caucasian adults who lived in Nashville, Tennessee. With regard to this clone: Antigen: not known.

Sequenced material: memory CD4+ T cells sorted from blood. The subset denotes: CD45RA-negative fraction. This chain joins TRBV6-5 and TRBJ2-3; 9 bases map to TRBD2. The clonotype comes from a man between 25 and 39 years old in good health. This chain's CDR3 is CATQWAGGGTDTQYF. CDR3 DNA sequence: TGTGCCACCCAGTGGGCGGGAGGGGGCACAGATACGCAGTATTTT.